The clone carrying this TCR beta chain was seen more than once but under ten times. These data are taken from a study of T cells after yellow fever vaccination. TCRdb analysed the 5' RACE reads with MiXCR anew, one entry per CDR3 protein. The data contain hundreds of thousands of distinct CDR3 sequences, 12% of them singletons. Germline V gene sequence: CDR1 MNHEY, CDR2 SMNVEV (reference sequence). Germline trimming cut 5 bases from V and 2 bases from J; bases unmatched to any gene: 5. The CDR3 is 15 amino acids. The source was PBMCs, collected on the day of the yellow fever booster vaccination. The receptor was derived from a man aged 25-45 years who received the YFV17D yellow fever vaccine. The chain joins TRBV27 to TRBJ2-3, with 9 bases matching TRBD2. Written as DNA, the CDR3 is TGTGCCAGCAGTACCTTAGCGGGAGTCACAGATACGCAGTATTTT. Translation: CASSTLAGVTDTQYF.